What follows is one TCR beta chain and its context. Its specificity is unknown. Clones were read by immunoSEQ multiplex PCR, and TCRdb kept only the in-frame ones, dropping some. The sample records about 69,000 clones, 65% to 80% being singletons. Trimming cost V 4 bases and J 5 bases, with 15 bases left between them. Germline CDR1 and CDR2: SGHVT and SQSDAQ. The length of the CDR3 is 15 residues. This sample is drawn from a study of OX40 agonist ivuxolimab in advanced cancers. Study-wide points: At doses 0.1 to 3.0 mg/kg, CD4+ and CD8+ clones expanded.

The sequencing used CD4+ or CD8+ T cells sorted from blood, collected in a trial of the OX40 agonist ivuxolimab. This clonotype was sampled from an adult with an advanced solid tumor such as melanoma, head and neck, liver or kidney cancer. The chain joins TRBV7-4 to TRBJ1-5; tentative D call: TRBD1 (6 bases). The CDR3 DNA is TGTGCCAGCAGCTCGGTCTCGACAGGTGATCAGCCCCAGCATTTT. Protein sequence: CASSSVSTGDQPQHF.